The TCR beta chain described here comes from a study of T cell responses to AZD1222 COVID-19 vaccine. Study-wide points: Nearly half of unique spike-specific TCRs reportedly avoided B.1.351 and B.1.1.7 mutated regions. Two AZD1222 administrations were followed by greater Spike-specific TCR breadth and depth.

Repertoires were generated with immunoSEQ multiplex PCR, while TCRdb's copy carries only in-frame clones and drops some. The top ten hold approximately 4.8% of the sample, which has more than 150,000 clones, under 95% seen once. The germline V gene encodes CDR1 ENHRY and CDR2 SYGVKD. The CDR3 loop spans 14 amino acids. Trimming stripped 4 bases from V and 6 bases from J, with 13 bases between. Remarks on this clone: Its antigen is undetermined.

The chain is built from TRBV10-3 and TRBJ1-5; D gene ambiguous. The TCR originated in an adult in good health. This material consisted of peripheral blood, taken on day 0 of AZD1222 vaccination. In DNA, the CDR3 is TGTGCCATCAGTGCGAGGGAAGTGGGTCAGCCCCAGCATTTT. It translates to CAISAREVGQPQHF.